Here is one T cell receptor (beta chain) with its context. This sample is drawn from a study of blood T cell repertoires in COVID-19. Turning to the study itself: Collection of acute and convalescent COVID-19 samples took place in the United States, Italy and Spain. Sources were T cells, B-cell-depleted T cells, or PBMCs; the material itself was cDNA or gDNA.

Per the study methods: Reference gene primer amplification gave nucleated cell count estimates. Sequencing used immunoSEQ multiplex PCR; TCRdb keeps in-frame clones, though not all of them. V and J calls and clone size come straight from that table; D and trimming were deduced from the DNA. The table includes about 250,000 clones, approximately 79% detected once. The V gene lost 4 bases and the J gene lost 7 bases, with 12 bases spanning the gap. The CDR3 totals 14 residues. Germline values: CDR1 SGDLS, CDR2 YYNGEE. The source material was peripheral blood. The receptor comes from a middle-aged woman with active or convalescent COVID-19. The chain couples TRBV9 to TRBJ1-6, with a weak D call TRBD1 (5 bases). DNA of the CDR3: TGTGCCAGCAGCCTGGGACTGGAGAATTCACCCCTCCACTTT. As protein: CASSLGLENSPLHF.